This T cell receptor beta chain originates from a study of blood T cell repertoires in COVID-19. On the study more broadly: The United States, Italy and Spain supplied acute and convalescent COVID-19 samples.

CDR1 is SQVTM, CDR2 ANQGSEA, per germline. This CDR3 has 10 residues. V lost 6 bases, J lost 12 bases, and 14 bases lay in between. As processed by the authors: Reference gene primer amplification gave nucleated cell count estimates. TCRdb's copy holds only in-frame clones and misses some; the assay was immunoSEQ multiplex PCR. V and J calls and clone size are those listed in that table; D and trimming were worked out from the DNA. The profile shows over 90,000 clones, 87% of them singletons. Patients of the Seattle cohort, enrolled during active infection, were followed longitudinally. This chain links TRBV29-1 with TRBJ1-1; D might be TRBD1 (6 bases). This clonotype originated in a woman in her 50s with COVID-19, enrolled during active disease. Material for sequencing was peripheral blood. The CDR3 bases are TGCAGCGTCCTACGGGACATAACTTTCTTT. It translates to CSVLRDITFF.